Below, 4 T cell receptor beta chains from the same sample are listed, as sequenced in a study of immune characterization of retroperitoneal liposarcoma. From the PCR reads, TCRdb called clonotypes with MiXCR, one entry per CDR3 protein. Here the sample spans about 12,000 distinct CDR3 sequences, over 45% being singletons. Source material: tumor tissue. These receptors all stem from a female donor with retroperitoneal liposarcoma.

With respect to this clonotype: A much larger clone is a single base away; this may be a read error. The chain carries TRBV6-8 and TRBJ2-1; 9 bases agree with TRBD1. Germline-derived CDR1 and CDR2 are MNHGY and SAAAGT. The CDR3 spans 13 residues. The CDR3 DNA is TGTGCCAGGAGTCCGGGACAGGGCGAGACCCAGCACTTC. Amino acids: CARSPGQGETQHF.

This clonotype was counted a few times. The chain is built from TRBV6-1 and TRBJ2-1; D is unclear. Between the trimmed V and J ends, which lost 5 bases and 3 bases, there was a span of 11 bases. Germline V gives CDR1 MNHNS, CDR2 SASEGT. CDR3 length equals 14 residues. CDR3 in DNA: TGTGCCAGCAGTCCTGGGATCGGCTACAATGAGCAGTTCTTC. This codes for CASSPGIGYNEQFF.

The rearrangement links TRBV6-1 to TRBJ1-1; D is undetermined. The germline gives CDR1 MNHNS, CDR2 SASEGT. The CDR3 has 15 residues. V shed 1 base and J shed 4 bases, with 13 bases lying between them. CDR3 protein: CASSEGTPRRTEAFF. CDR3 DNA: TGTGCCAGCAGTGAAGGAACACCGAGGCGCACTGAAGCTTTCTTT.

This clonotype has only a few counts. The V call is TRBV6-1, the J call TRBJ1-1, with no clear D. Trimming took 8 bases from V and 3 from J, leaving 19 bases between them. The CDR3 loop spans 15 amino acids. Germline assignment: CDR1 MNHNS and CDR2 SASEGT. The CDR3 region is CASATREVAYTEAFF. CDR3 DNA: TGTGCCAGCGCTACAAGGGAAGTTGCTTACACTGAAGCTTTCTTT.